These 15 T cell receptor beta chains share one sample of origin, sequenced in a study of lymphopenia after photon versus proton radiotherapy. Repertoires were generated with immunoSEQ multiplex PCR, while TCRdb's copy carries only in-frame clones and drops some. The sample consists of more than 45,000 clones, roughly 80% of them appearing once. The specimen comprised peripheral blood, sampled from a patient treated with proton-based radiotherapy. All receptors derive from a man aged 60 to 75 with pancreatic cancer.

The chain couples TRBV28 to TRBJ1-1, with D possibly being TRBD1 (5 bases). Germline lookup yields CDR1 MDHEN and CDR2 SYDVKM. This CDR3 is 11 amino acids long. Trimming removed 8 bases at V and 7 bases at J, with 11 bases between. The chain's CDR3 is CASRSGFEAFF. The DNA for the CDR3 is TGTGCCAGCCGATCAGGGTTTGAAGCTTTCTTT. The full variable domain, in which reference TRBV28 and TRBJ1-1 provide the parts outside the CDR3, is DVKVTQSSRYLVKRTGEKVFLECVQDMDHENMFWYRQDPGLGLRLIYFSYDVKMKEKGDIPEGYSVSREKKERFSLILESASTNQTSMYLCASRSGFEAFFGQGTRLTVV.

This sequence joins TRBV6-5 and TRBJ2-1; 13 bases agree with TRBD2. The V and J ends lost 0 bases and 5 bases, in that order; junction bases with no gene match: 1. This CDR3 has 16 residues. Germline values: CDR1 MNHEY, CDR2 SVGAGI. CDR3 bases: TGTGCCAGCAGTTACTCACTAGCGGGAGGGAACAATGAGCAGTTCTTC. Protein: CASSYSLAGGNNEQFF.

This chain joins TRBV27 and TRBJ2-1, with TRBD2 matching over 7 bases. The germline CDR1 and CDR2 sequences are MNHEY and SMNVEV (reference sequence). Unmatched junction bases numbered 12, after V lost 8 bases and J lost 5 bases. The length of the CDR3 is 15 residues. CDR3 sequence: CASRSLLAINNEQFF. CDR3 DNA sequence: TGTGCCAGCCGATCTCTACTAGCGATAAACAATGAGCAGTTCTTC.

V and J are TRBV18 and TRBJ1-5; tentatively, D is TRBD1 (5 bases). The V end was cut by 2 bases, the J end by 1 base, with 9 bases between. Looked up from germline, CDR1 is KGHSH and CDR2 is LQKENI. This CDR3 has 15 residues. Here the CDR3 reads CASSPGGWSNQPQHF. As DNA, the CDR3 is TGTGCCAGCTCACCAGGGGGTTGGAGCAATCAGCCCCAGCATTTT. The variable domain in full, with the rest retrieved from reference TRBV18 and TRBJ1-5, is NAGVMQNPRHLVRRRGQEARLRCSPMKGHSHVYWYRQLPEEGLKFMVYLQKENIIDESGMPKERFSAEFPKEGPSILRIQQVVRGDSAAYFCASSPGGWSNQPQHFGDGTRLSIL.

The genes are TRBV7-8 and TRBJ1-4, with D possibly matching TRBD1 (6 bases). The CDR3 loop spans 12 amino acids. Germline V gives CDR1 SGHVS, CDR2 FQNEAQ. Trimming left V 5 bases short and J 14 bases short, with 15 bases between. CDR3 DNA: TGTGCCAGCAGCCCAGGGGCAGTTACCCTGTTTTTT. Translating it yields CASSPGAVTLFF.

This rearrangement joins TRBV11-2 to TRBJ2-3, with D possibly matching TRBD2 (5 bases). Germline V gene lookup returns CDR1 SGHAT and CDR2 FQNNGV. This CDR3 contains 12 residues. V was pared by 4 bases and J by 10 bases, with 12 bases between. The CDR3 reads CASSSLETAQYF. As DNA, the CDR3 is TGTGCCAGCAGCTCACTAGAAACGGCGCAGTATTTT.

The CDR3 spells CASSLRGTGVGDEQFF. CDR3 nucleotide sequence: TGTGCCAGCAGTTTAAGAGGGACAGGGGTTGGTGATGAGCAGTTCTTC. The genes are TRBV27 and TRBJ2-1; 10 nucleotides align to TRBD1. Germline V gene lookup returns CDR1 MNHEY and CDR2 SMNVEV (reference sequence). V shed 2 bases and J 8 bases; nucleotides not matched to a gene: 9. The CDR3 sequence is 16 residues long.

The rearrangement joins TRBV2 to TRBJ2-7; TRBD1 might be the D (6 bases). V shed 4 bases and J shed 4 bases, with 14 bases lying between them. Germline assignment: CDR1 SNHLY and CDR2 FYNNEI. This CDR3 is 14 amino acids long. CDR3 nucleotide sequence: TGTGCCAGCAGTGGGTGGACAGCCAGTTACGAGCAGTACTTC. It yields the protein CASSGWTASYEQYF.

The rearrangement links TRBV7-9 to TRBJ2-4; D unresolved. The CDR3 consists of 16 residues. Between the trimmed V and J ends, which lost 2 bases and 0 bases, there was a span of 11 bases. Germline V gives CDR1 SEHNR, CDR2 FQNEAQ (reference sequence). The CDR3 bases are TGTGCCAGCAGCTTAAATCCAGACCTAGCCAAAAACATTCAGTACTTC. It specifies CASSLNPDLAKNIQYF.

The chain has TRBV2 and TRBJ2-3, with 8 bases fitting TRBD2. The CDR3 runs to 14 residues. After removal of 8 bases from V and 5 bases from J, the junction contained 9 bases not matched to a gene. Looked up from germline, CDR1 is SNHLY and CDR2 is FYNNEI. The CDR3 sequence is CASGLAGRGDTQYF. CDR3 DNA: TGTGCCAGCGGGCTAGCGGGCAGGGGAGATACGCAGTATTTT. Based on the CDR3 plus reference TRBV2 and TRBJ2-3, the full variable domain is EPEVTQTPSHQVTQMGQEVILRCVPISNHLYFYWYRQILGQKVEFLVSFYNNEISEKSEIFDDQFSVERPDGSNFTLKIRSTKLEDSAMYFCASGLAGRGDTQYFGPGTRLTVL.

As to this clone: One end of the junction is discordant with germline, which a read error may explain. The J gene is TRBJ1-2, the V gene TRBV18; 7 bases map to TRBD1. CDR3 length equals 14 residues. CDR1 and CDR2 from the germline V gene are KGHSH and LQKENI. In nucleotides, the CDR3 is TGTGCCAGCTCTCCCAAAGACAGGGTTATATTACGGTCCTTC. It translates to CASSPKDRVILRSF.

V and J are TRBV23-1 and TRBJ2-4; D may correspond to TRBD1 or TRBD2 (5 bases each). TRBV23-1 is sorted into the ORF group, with uncertain function. The CDR3 loop spans 12 amino acids. V was shortened by 8 bases and J by 9 bases, with 14 bases between the two germline ends. The CDR3 here is CASGDGQGIQYF. The CDR3, as DNA: TGCGCCAGCGGGGACGGTCAAGGCATTCAGTACTTC.

The rearrangement links TRBV30 to TRBJ1-3; D unresolved. V was clipped by 5 bases and J by 4 bases, with 18 bases between them. The V gene's germline CDR1 is GTSNPN and CDR2 SVGIG (reference sequence). CDR3 length: 15 amino acids. CDR3 nucleotide sequence: TGTGCCTGGGCCACATTAGGAGGGTTCGGAAACACCATATATTTT. Translating it yields CAWATLGGFGNTIYF.

The sample holds one count of this clone. The genes are TRBV7-8 and TRBJ2-2, with 10 bases fitting TRBD2. Looked up from germline, CDR1 is SGHVS and CDR2 is FQNEAQ. The length of the CDR3 is 16 residues. With 10 bases clipped from V and 0 bases from J, the junction kept 8 bases outside the gene matches. CDR3 loop: CAIQRAGGSNTGELFF. Here the CDR3 DNA reads TGTGCCATCCAGAGAGCGGGAGGGTCGAACACCGGGGAGCTGTTTTTT.

This chain connects TRBV30 to TRBJ2-5; 10 bases line up with TRBD1. Germline V gene sequence: CDR1 GTSNPN, CDR2 SVGIG (reference sequence). Unmatched junction bases numbered 7, after V lost 0 bases and J lost 6 bases. CDR3 length: 15 amino acids. The CDR3 nucleotides are TGTGCCTGGAGTGTACCGACAGGGGGCGCGAAGACCCAGTACTTC. Translated: CAWSVPTGGAKTQYF.